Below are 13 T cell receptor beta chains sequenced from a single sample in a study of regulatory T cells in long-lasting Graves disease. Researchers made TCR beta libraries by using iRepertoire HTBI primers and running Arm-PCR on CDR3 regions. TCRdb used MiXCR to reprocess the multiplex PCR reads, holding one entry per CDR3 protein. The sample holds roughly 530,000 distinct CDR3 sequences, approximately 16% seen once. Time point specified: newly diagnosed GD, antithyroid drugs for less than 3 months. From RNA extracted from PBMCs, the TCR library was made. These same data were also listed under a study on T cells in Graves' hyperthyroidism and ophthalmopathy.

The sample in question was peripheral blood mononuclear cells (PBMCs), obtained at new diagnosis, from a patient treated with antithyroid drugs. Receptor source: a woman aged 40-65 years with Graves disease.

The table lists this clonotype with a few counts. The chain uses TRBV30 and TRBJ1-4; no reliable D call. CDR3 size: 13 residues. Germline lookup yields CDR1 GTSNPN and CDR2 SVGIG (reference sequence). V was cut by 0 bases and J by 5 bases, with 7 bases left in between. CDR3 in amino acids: CAWSVGLNEKLFF. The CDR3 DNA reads TGTGCCTGGAGTGTAGGCCTAAATGAAAAACTGTTTTTT.

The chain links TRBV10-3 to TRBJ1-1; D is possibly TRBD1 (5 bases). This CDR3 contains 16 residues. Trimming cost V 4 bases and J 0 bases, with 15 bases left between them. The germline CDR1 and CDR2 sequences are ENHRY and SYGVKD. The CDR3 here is CAISGRQGDLNTEAFF. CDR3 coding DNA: TGTGCCATCAGTGGGAGACAAGGGGATTTGAACACTGAAGCTTTCTTT.

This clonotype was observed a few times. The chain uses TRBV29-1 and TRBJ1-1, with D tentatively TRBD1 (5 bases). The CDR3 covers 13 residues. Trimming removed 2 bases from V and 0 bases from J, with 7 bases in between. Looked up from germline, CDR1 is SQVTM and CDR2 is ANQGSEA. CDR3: CSVETGMNTEAFF. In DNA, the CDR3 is TGCAGCGTTGAAACAGGTATGAACACTGAAGCTTTCTTT. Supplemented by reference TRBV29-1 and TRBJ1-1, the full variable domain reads SAVISQKPSRDICQRGTSLTIQCQVDSQVTMMFWYRQQPGQSLTLIATANQGSEATYESGFVIDKFPISRPNLTFSTLTVSNMSPEDSSIYLCSVETGMNTEAFFGQGTRLTVV.

This CDR3 is CASSVIPSGANVLTF. The CDR3 DNA sequence: TGTGCCAGCTCCGTTATCCCTTCTGGGGCCAACGTCCTGACTTTC. The rearrangement joins TRBV6-1 to TRBJ2-6, with D unclear. The CDR3 is made up of 15 amino acids. The V gene lost 8 bases and the J gene lost 1 base, with 12 bases spanning the gap. Germline CDR1 and CDR2: MNHNS and SASEGT.

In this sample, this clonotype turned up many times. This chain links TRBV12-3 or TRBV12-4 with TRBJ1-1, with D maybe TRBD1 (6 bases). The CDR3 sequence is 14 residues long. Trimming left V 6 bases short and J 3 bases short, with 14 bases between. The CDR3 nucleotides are TGTGCCAGCAGCCCGATACAGGGACACACTGAAGCTTTCTTT. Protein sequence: CASSPIQGHTEAFF.

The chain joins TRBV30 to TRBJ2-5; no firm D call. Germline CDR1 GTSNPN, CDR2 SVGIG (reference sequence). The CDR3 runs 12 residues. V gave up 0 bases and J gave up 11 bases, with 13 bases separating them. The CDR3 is CAWSVGSSLQYF. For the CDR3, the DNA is TGTGCCTGGAGTGTTGGATCGAGCCTTCAGTACTTC.

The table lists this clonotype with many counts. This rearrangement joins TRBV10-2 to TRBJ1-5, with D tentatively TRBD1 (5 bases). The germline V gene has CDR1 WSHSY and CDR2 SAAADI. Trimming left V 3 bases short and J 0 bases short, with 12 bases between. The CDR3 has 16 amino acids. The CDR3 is CASSDLRGYSNQPQHF. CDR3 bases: TGCGCCAGCAGTGATTTGAGGGGATATAGCAATCAGCCCCAGCATTTT.

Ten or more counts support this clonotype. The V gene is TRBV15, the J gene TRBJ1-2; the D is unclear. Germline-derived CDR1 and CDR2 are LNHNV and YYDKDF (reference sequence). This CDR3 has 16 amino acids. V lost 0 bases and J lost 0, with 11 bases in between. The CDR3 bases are TGTGCCACCAGCAGAGATGGCCACACCGCTAACTATGGCTACACCTTC. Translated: CATSRDGHTANYGYTF.

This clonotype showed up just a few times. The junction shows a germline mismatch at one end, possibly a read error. The CDR3 DNA reads as TGTGCCGGCAGCCAGCCTAACACTGAAGCTTTCTTT. Protein sequence: CAGSQPNTEAFF. The chain combines TRBV3-1 with TRBJ1-1, with D uncertain. CDR3 length equals 12 residues. Germline lookup yields CDR1 LGHDT and CDR2 YNNKEL (reference sequence).

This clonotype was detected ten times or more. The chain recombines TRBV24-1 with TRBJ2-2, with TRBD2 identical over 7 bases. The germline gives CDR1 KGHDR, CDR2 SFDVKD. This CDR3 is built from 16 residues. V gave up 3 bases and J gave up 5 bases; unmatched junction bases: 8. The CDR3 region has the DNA TGTGCCACCAGTGATCCCCGGACTAGACGTACCGGGGAGCTGTTTTTT. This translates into CATSDPRTRRTGELFF.

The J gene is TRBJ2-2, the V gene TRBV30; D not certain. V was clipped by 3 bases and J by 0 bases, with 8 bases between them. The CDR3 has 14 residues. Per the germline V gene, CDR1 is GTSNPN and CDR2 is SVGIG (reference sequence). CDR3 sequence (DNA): TGTGCCTGGAGGGCAGGCCCGAACACCGGGGAGCTGTTTTTT. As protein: CAWRAGPNTGELFF.

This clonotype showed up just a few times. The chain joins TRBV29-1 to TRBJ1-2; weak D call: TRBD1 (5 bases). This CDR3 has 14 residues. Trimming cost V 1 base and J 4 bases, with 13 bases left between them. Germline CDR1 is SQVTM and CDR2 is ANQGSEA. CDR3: CSVEAGGDPYGYTF. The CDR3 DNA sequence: TGCAGCGTTGAAGCCGGGGGGGATCCCTATGGCTACACCTTC.

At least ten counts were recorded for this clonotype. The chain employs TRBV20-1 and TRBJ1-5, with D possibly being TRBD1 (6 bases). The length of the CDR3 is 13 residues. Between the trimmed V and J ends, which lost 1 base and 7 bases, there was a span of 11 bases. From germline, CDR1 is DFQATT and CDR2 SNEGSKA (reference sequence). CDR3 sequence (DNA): TGCAGTGCTAGAGCCCTACAGGGACAGCCCCAGCATTTT. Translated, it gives CSARALQGQPQHF.